These 30 T cell receptor beta chains originate from one sample sequenced in a study of human T cells and chemical hapten exposure. TCRdb re-called the RACE reads through MiXCR, storing one row per CDR3 protein. In the table there are 79,000 or so distinct CDR3 sequences, approximately 10% of which are singletons. Specified time point: patch test 1, 2 weeks after DPC sensitization. Treatment in this sample: therapeutic diphenylcyclopropenone sensitization with weekly scalp DPC. The sample consisted of whole blood, taken in connection with sensitization to the hapten diphenylcyclopropenone (DPC). The receptors here all came from a woman aged 45-65 years with alopecia areata. Some clones in this sample may be carry-over from other donors' samples.

Points on this clonotype: Given a much more abundant clone one base away, this may be a read error. The V and J genes are TRBV19 and TRBJ1-5; the D gene is possibly TRBD1 (5 bases). There are 17 residues in the CDR3. V was trimmed by 2 bases and J by 0 bases, leaving 14 bases between them. Germline V CDR1 and CDR2: LNHDA, SQIVND (reference sequence). Here the CDR3 DNA reads TGTGCCAGTAGTATAAGCATGGGGCGGTATAGCAATCAGCCCCAGCATTTT. Amino acid sequence: CASSISMGRYSNQPQHF. The variable domain in full, with the rest retrieved from reference TRBV19 and TRBJ1-5, is DGGITQSPKYLFRKEGQNVTLSCEQNLNHDAMYWYRQDPGQGLRLIYYSQIVNDFQKGDIAEGYSVSREKKESFPLTVTSAQKNPTAFYLCASSISMGRYSNQPQHFGDGTRLSIL.

In its sample, this clonotype was seen a few times. The J gene is TRBJ2-7, the V gene TRBV6-6, with 9 nucleotides matching TRBD1. CDR3 length equals 14 residues. V shed 8 bases and J 6 bases; nucleotides not matched to a gene: 11. Germline values: CDR1 MNHNY, CDR2 SVGAGI (reference sequence). The CDR3 region has the DNA TGTGCCAGCGGCAGGGACAGGGTTATAGTCGAGCAGTACTTC. Translation gives CASGRDRVIVEQYF.

The V and J genes are TRBV11-1 and TRBJ2-1, with TRBD1 identical over 7 bases. The trim removed 11 bases at V and 3 bases at J, leaving 10 bases unmatched. Germline V CDR1 and CDR2: SGHAT, FQDESV (reference sequence). This CDR3 has 14 amino acids. CDR3 DNA sequence: TGTGCCTCACAGGGGAAGGTCCTCTACAATGAGCAGTTCTTC. Amino acids: CASQGKVLYNEQFF.

This clonotype was picked up a small number of times. V gene TRBV6-5 combines with J gene TRBJ1-1; D gene ambiguous. The CDR3 has 15 residues. The germline CDR1 and CDR2 sequences are MNHEY and SVGAGI. The ends were cut back, 0 bases at V and 2 bases at J, with 10 bases in the middle. CDR3 coding DNA: TGTGCCAGCAGTTACTCGAAAGTAGACAACACTGAAGCTTTCTTT. This sequence encodes CASSYSKVDNTEAFF.

This clonotype was counted between two and nine times. The chain links TRBV10-3 to TRBJ2-1; D is undetermined. Germline values: CDR1 ENHRY, CDR2 SYGVKD. This CDR3 is built from 11 residues. V dropped 4 bases and J dropped 6 bases, with 4 bases sitting between them. The CDR3 protein is CAISAGNEQFF. In nucleotides, the CDR3 is TGTGCCATCAGTGCCGGCAATGAGCAGTTCTTC.

This clonotype was seen many times. The J gene is TRBJ2-5, the V gene TRBV6-6; D may be TRBD1 (7 bases). Trimming took off 2 bases at V and 1 base at J, with 8 bases between the two ends. This CDR3 is built from 14 residues. Germline V gene lookup returns CDR1 MNHNY and CDR2 SVGAGI (reference sequence). Here the CDR3 DNA reads TGTGCCAGCAGTTACCAGGGGGGCCAAGAGACCCAGTACTTC. It translates to CASSYQGGQETQYF.

This clonotype has only a few counts. V and J are TRBV7-8 and TRBJ1-5, with no clear D. Trimming removed 0 bases from V and 7 bases from J, with 10 bases in between. Germline-derived CDR1 and CDR2 are SGHVS and FQNEAQ. The CDR3 extends over 14 amino acids. The CDR3 bases are TGTGCCAGCAGCTTAGCGCGGGGTAGCCAGCCCCAGCATTTT. Translating gives CASSLARGSQPQHF.

This clonotype was recorded many times. The chain couples TRBV12-3 or TRBV12-4 to TRBJ1-2; perhaps TRBD1 as D (5 bases). CDR3 length: 14 amino acids. The V gene lost 7 bases and the J gene lost 4 bases, with 16 bases spanning the gap. The CDR3 here is CASTISGDPYGYTF. For the CDR3, the DNA is TGTGCCAGCACCATCTCGGGGGACCCCTATGGCTACACCTTC.

The gene calls are TRBV20-1 and TRBJ2-7; tentative D call: TRBD2 (6 bases). Germline V gene lookup returns CDR1 DFQATT and CDR2 SNEGSKA (reference sequence). The CDR3 contains 14 residues. Trimming pared 0 bases from V and 2 bases from J, leaving 11 bases between. CDR3 nucleotide sequence: TGCAGTGCTAGAGATGGGGGGACGACCTACGAGCAGTACTTC. Encoded protein: CSARDGGTTYEQYF.

This clonotype has a count of ten or more. The chain's CDR3 is CASSSYPGTGAFF. The CDR3 DNA is TGTGCCAGCAGTTCATACCCCGGGACAGGGGCTTTCTTT. This chain uses TRBV12-3 or TRBV12-4 with TRBJ1-1, with 9 bases identical to TRBD1. With V trimmed by 4 bases and J by 11 bases, 8 bases remained unmatched. The CDR3 sequence is 13 residues long.

V is TRBV29-1 and J is TRBJ2-7, with TRBD1 identical over 8 bases. The germline gives CDR1 SQVTM, CDR2 ANQGSEA. The V segment lost 6 bases and the J segment 6 bases; nucleotides outside the gene matches: 7. CDR3 size: 12 residues. The CDR3 nucleotides read TGCAGCGTCCCTGGACAGGGTTCCGAGCAGTACTTC. Translated: CSVPGQGSEQYF.

The J gene is TRBJ1-5, the V gene TRBV28, with 9 bases matching TRBD1. V lost 5 bases to trimming and J lost 6 bases; unmatched junction nucleotides: 8. The germline CDR1 and CDR2 sequences are MDHEN and SYDVKM. The CDR3 is made up of 15 amino acids. CDR3 protein: CASSLSGTGTQPQHF. In DNA form, the CDR3 reads TGTGCCAGCAGTCTCTCCGGGACAGGGACTCAGCCCCAGCATTTT.

This clonotype occurred many times. The chain joins TRBV20-1 to TRBJ2-1, with 13 positions matching TRBD2. With 3 bases clipped from V and 7 bases from J, the junction kept 6 bases outside the gene matches. The CDR3 loop spans 15 amino acids. Germline CDR1 is DFQATT and CDR2 is SNEGSKA (reference sequence). CDR3 in DNA: TGCAGTGCTAGGGAGGGACTAGCGGGATTGAATGAGCAGTTCTTC. Its translation: CSAREGLAGLNEQFF.

The chain is built from TRBV20-1 and TRBJ1-4; tentative D call: TRBD1 (5 bases). The germline V gene has CDR1 DFQATT and CDR2 SNEGSKA (reference sequence). The CDR3 is 13 amino acids. V lost 6 bases, J lost 0 bases, and 8 bases lay in between. The CDR3: CSATASTNEKLFF. The CDR3 nucleotides read TGCAGTGCGACAGCCTCAACTAATGAAAAACTGTTTTTT.

The chain recombines TRBV25-1 with TRBJ1-3; D uncertain. There are 13 residues in the CDR3. Germline V CDR1 and CDR2: MGHDK, SYGVNS. Between the trimmed V and J ends, which lost 7 bases and 3 bases, there was a span of 10 bases. The CDR3 region is CASITDRGNTIYF. The CDR3 nucleotides read TGTGCCAGCATAACAGATCGTGGAAACACCATATATTTT.

This clonotype has more than one count but fewer than ten. The chain has TRBV20-1 and TRBJ1-6, with 9 bases that match TRBD1. CDR3 size: 17 residues. V shed 3 bases and J 2 bases; nucleotides not matched to a gene: 8. Germline lookup yields CDR1 DFQATT and CDR2 SNEGSKA (reference sequence). CDR3 coding DNA: TGCAGTGCTAGGGGGACAGGGAACCATCCCTATAATTCACCCCTCCACTTT. Protein product: CSARGTGNHPYNSPLHF.

This clonotype was detected ten times or more. V usage is TRBV11-2 and J usage is TRBJ2-7; TRBD2 matches 7 bases. Germline trimming cut 1 base from V and 2 bases from J; bases unmatched to any gene: 8. The CDR3 is made up of 16 amino acids. Germline V gene sequence: CDR1 SGHAT, CDR2 FQNNGV. The CDR3 bases are TGTGCCAGCAGCTTAGGAGGTGCGGGAGTTGCCTACGAGCAGTACTTC. Its translation is CASSLGGAGVAYEQYF.

The sample holds many counts of this clonotype. The chain carries TRBV19 and TRBJ2-7, with 7 bases identical to TRBD1. V dropped 1 base and J dropped 4; count of bases not matched to a gene: 4. The CDR3 loop spans 14 amino acids. Germline V CDR1 and CDR2: LNHDA, SQIVND (reference sequence). DNA of the CDR3: TGTGCCAGTAGTATAGGAGACAGGGAGTACGAGCAGTACTTC. Translated, it gives CASSIGDREYEQYF. Full variable domain (outside the CDR3, taken from reference TRBV19 and TRBJ2-7): DGGITQSPKYLFRKEGQNVTLSCEQNLNHDAMYWYRQDPGQGLRLIYYSQIVNDFQKGDIAEGYSVSREKKESFPLTVTSAQKNPTAFYLCASSIGDREYEQYFGPGTRLTVT.

This clonotype has ten or more counts. The chain carries TRBV7-2 and TRBJ2-1; D is perhaps TRBD2 (5 bases). Looked up from germline, CDR1 is SGHTA and CDR2 is FQGNSA. V lost 0 bases to trimming and J lost 0 bases, with 12 bases between them. The length of the CDR3 is 17 residues. The CDR3 DNA reads TGTGCCAGCAGCTTAGCGATGGCGGGCCGCTCCTACAATGAGCAGTTCTTC. Translating gives CASSLAMAGRSYNEQFF.

This clonotype was observed at least ten times. At one end the junction does not follow the germline gene, possibly because of a read error. The rearrangement uses TRBV7-7 and TRBJ2-2; the match to TRBD2 covers 10 bases. The V gene's germline CDR1 is SSHAT and CDR2 FNYEAQ (reference sequence). CDR3 size: 15 residues. CDR3 bases: TGTGCTAGCAGCCAGCGGGAGGGGAACACCGGGGAGCTGTTTTTT. Translating gives CASSQREGNTGELFF.

This clonotype was observed a few times. The V and J genes are TRBV28 and TRBJ1-5, with a possible D match to TRBD1 (5 bases). CDR1 is MDHEN, CDR2 SYDVKM, per germline. V was clipped by 10 bases and J by 0 bases, with 13 bases between them. The length of the CDR3 is 14 residues. Here the CDR3 DNA reads TGTGCCACCACTGGCGGGGGTAGCAATCAGCCCCAGCATTTT. It codes for CATTGGGSNQPQHF.

The V gene is TRBV28, the J gene TRBJ2-5, with D perhaps matching TRBD1 or TRBD2 (5 bases each). The germline V gene has CDR1 MDHEN and CDR2 SYDVKM. This CDR3 contains 13 residues. Trimming took off 6 bases at V and 5 bases at J, with 13 bases between the two ends. CDR3 sequence (DNA): TGTGCCAGCAGCCCGTGGGGGTCGGAGACCCAGTACTTC. Translated, it gives CASSPWGSETQYF.

The chain uses TRBV6-1 and TRBJ2-1; tentative D call: TRBD2 (6 bases). From germline, CDR1 is MNHNS and CDR2 SASEGT. Trimming pared 1 base from V and 0 bases from J, leaving 10 bases between. The length of the CDR3 is 16 residues. The CDR3 region has the DNA TGTGCCAGCAGTGAAGTCGGGGGAAACTCCTACAATGAGCAGTTCTTC. As protein: CASSEVGGNSYNEQFF.

This clonotype was picked up many times. The V call is TRBV5-5, the J call TRBJ1-5; D possibly corresponds to TRBD1 (6 bases). With 0 bases removed from V and 2 bases from J, the gap between germline ends came to 9 bases. The CDR3 length is 15 residues. Per the germline V gene, CDR1 is SGHKS and CDR2 is YYEKEE (reference sequence). The CDR3 DNA follows: TGTGCCAGCAGCTTGGAGCCAGGGGGCAATCAGCCCCAGCATTTT. This codes for CASSLEPGGNQPQHF. Looking up the rest from reference TRBV5-5 and TRBJ1-5 gives the full variable domain: DAGVTQSPTHLIKTRGQQVTLRCSPISGHKSVSWYQQVLGQGPQFIFQYYEKEERGRGNFPDRFSARQFPNYSSELNVNALLLGDSALYLCASSLEPGGNQPQHFGDGTRLSIL.

This clonotype came up a few times. DNA for the CDR3: TGCAGTGCTAGAGATTTCCGTTCTAATTCACCCCTCCACTTT. As protein: CSARDFRSNSPLHF. J is TRBJ1-6 and V is TRBV20-1; D not certain. Trimming took 0 bases from V and 6 from J, leaving 9 bases between them. The length of the CDR3 is 14 residues. The germline CDR1 and CDR2 sequences are DFQATT and SNEGSKA (reference sequence).

The J gene is TRBJ1-1, the V gene TRBV7-9; D remains unclear. Germline V lookup: CDR1 SEHNR, CDR2 FQNEAQ (reference sequence). V was trimmed by 1 base and J by 3 bases, leaving 6 bases between them. The CDR3 has 13 amino acids. The CDR3 nucleotides are TGTGCCAGCAGCTTAGACCCCCACACTGAAGCTTTCTTT. As protein: CASSLDPHTEAFF.

This clonotype was seen more than once but under ten times. The CDR3 DNA follows: TGTGCCAGCAGCTTATACGGGGCGGCCAGTGAGCAGTTCTTC. Its translation is CASSLYGAASEQFF. V is TRBV7-3 and J is TRBJ2-1; D possibly matches TRBD1 or TRBD2 (5 bases each). CDR3 size: 14 residues. The germline V and J ends were trimmed by 2 bases and 9 bases, with 14 bases remaining between them. Per germline, CDR1 SGHTA and CDR2 FQGTGA.

The V call is TRBV18, the J call TRBJ1-2; 9 bases are a match to TRBD1. This CDR3 has 16 residues. Per germline, CDR1 KGHSH and CDR2 LQKENI. Trimming took 2 bases from V and 8 from J; bases not matched to a gene: 12. CDR3: CASSPGPGTGSRGYTF. The CDR3 DNA is TGTGCCAGCTCACCAGGCCCAGGGACAGGGTCTAGAGGCTACACCTTC.

This clonotype turned up a few times. The V and J genes are TRBV5-4 and TRBJ2-1, with 7 bases aligning to TRBD2. Germline loops: CDR1 SGHNT, CDR2 YYREEE (reference sequence). CDR3 size: 15 residues. Losses at the gene ends were 1 base for V and 5 bases for J; bases not matched to a gene: 6. Here the CDR3 DNA reads TGTGCCAGCAGCTTGCGAAGGGGACTAAACAATGAGCAGTTCTTC. It is translated as CASSLRRGLNNEQFF.

This chain connects TRBV2 to TRBJ2-1, with D possibly matching TRBD1 (5 bases). Germline V CDR1 and CDR2: SNHLY, FYNNEI. The CDR3 runs to 15 residues. The germline V and J ends were trimmed by 2 bases and 5 bases, with 13 bases remaining between them. This chain's CDR3 is CASSERWAGNNEQFF. The DNA of the CDR3 is TGTGCCAGCAGTGAACGCTGGGCAGGGAACAATGAGCAGTTCTTC.